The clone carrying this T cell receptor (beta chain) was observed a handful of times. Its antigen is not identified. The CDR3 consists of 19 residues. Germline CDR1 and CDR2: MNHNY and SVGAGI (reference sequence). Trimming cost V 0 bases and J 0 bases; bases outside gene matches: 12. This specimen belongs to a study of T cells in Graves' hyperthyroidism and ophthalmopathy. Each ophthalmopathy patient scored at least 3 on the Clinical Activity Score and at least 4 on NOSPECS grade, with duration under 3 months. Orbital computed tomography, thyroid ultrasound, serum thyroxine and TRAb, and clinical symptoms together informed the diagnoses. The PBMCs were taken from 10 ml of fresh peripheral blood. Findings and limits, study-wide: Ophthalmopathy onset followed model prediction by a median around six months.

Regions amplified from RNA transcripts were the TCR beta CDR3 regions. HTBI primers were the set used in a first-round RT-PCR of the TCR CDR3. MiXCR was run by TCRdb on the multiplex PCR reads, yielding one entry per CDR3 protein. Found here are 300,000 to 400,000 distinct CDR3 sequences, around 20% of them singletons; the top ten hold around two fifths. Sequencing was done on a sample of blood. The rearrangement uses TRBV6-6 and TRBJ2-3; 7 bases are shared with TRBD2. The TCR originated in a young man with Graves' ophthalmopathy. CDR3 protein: CASSYSFPSSGVSTDTQYF. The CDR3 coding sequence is TGTGCCAGCAGTTACTCGTTCCCATCAAGCGGGGTTAGCACAGATACGCAGTATTTT.